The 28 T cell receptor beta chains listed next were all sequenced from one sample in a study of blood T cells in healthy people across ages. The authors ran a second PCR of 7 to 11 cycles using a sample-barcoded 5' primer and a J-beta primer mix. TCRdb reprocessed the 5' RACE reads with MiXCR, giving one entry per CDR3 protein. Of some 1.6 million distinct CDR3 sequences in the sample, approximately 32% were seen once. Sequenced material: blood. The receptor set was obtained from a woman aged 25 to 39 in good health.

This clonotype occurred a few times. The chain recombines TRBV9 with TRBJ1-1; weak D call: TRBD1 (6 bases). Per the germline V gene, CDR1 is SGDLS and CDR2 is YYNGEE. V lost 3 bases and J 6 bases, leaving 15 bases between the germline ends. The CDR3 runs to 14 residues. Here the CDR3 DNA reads TGTGCCAGCAGCGCAGGGGATCCCTTCGCTGAAGCTTTCTTT. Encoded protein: CASSAGDPFAEAFF.

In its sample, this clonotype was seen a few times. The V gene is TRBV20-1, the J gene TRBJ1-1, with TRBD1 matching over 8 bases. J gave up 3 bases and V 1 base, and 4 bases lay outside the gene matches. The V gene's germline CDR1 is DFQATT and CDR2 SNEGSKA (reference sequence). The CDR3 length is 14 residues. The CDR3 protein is CSARALTGDTEAFF. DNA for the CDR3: TGCAGTGCTAGAGCATTGACAGGGGACACTGAAGCTTTCTTT.

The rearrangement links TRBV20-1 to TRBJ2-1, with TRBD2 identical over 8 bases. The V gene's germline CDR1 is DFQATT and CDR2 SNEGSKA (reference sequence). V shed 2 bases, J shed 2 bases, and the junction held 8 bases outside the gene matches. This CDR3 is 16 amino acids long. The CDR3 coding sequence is TGCAGTGCTAGATTCCAGCGGGAGATCACCTACAATGAGCAGTTCTTC. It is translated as CSARFQREITYNEQFF.

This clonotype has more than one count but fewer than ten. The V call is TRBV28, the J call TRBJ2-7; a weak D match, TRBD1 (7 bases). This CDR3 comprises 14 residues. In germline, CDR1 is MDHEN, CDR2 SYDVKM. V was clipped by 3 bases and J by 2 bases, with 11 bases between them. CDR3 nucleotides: TGTGCCAGCAGTTTCCAGGGGGGAACCTACGAGCAGTACTTC. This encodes CASSFQGGTYEQYF. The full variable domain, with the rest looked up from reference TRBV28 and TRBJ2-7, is DVKVTQSSRYLVKRTGEKVFLECVQDMDHENMFWYRQDPGLGLRLIYFSYDVKMKEKGDIPEGYSVSREKKERFSLILESASTNQTSMYLCASSFQGGTYEQYFGPGTRLTVT.

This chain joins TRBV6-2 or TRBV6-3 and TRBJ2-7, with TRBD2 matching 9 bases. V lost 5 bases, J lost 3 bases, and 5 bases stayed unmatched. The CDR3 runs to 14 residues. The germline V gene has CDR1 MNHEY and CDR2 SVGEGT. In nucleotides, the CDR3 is TGTGCCAGCAGTCGACTAGCGGCGTACTACGAGCAGTACTTC. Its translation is CASSRLAAYYEQYF.

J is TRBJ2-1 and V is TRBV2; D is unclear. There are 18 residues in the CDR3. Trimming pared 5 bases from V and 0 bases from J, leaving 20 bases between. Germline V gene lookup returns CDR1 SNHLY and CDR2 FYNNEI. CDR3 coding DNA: TGTGCCAGCAGTCACCCTAAGACTCGTGGAAGCTCCTACAATGAGCAGTTCTTC. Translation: CASSHPKTRGSSYNEQFF.

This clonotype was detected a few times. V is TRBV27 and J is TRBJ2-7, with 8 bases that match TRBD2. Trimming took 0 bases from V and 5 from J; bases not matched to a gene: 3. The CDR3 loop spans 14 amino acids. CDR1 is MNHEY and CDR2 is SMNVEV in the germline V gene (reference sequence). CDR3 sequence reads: CASSLSKGLDEQYF. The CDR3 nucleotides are TGTGCCAGCAGTTTATCAAAGGGACTAGACGAGCAGTACTTC.

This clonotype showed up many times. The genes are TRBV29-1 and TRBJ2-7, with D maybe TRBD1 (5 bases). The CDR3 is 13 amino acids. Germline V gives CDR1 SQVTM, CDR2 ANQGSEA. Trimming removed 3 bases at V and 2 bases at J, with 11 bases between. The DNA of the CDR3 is TGCAGCGTTGAGGCTAGGGGAACCTACGAGCAGTACTTC. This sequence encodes CSVEARGTYEQYF.

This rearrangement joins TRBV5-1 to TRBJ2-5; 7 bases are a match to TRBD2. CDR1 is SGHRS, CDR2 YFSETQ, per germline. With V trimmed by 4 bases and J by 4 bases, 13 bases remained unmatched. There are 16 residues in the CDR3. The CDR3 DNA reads TGCGCCAGCAGCCTGGCGGGAGTGGGAGTTCGAGAGACCCAGTACTTC. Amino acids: CASSLAGVGVRETQYF. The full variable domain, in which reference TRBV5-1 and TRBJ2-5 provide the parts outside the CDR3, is KAGVTQTPRYLIKTRGQQVTLSCSPISGHRSVSWYQQTPGQGLQFLFEYFSETQRNKGNFPGRFSGRQFSNSRSEMNVSTLELGDSALYLCASSLAGVGVRETQYFGPGTRLLVL.

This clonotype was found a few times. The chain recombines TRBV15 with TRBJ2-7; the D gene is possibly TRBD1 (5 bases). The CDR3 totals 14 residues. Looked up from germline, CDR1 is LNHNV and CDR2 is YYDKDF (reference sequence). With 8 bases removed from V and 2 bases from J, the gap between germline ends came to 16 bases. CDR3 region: CATGYRRTPYEQYF. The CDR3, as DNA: TGTGCCACCGGGTACAGGCGAACACCCTACGAGCAGTACTTC. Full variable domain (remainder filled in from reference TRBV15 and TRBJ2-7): DAMVIQNPRYQVTQFGKPVTLSCSQTLNHNVMYWYQQKSSQAPKLLFHYYDKDFNNEADTPDNFQSRRPNTSFCFLDIRSPGLGDTAMYLCATGYRRTPYEQYFGPGTRLTVT.

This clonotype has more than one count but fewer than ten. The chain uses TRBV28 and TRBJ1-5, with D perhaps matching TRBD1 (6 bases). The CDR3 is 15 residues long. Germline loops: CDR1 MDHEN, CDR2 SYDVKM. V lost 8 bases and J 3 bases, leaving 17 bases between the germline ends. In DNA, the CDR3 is TGTGCCAGCTATCCCGGGGGGGCCTACAATCAGCCCCAGCATTTT. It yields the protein CASYPGGAYNQPQHF.

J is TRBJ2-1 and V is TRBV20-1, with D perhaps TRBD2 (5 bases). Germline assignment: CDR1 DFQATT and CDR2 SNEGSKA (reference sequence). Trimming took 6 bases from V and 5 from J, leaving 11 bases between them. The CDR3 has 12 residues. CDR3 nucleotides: TGCAGTGCGGCGGGTCTACACAATGAGCAGTTCTTC. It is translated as CSAAGLHNEQFF.

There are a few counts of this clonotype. In nucleotides, the CDR3 is TGTGCCAGCAGCTTAGGGGCGGCGAACAATGAGCAGTTCTTC. Translated, it gives CASSLGAANNEQFF. The chain combines TRBV7-2 with TRBJ2-1; D not certain. The V end was cut by 1 base, the J end by 5 bases, with 9 bases between. The CDR3 length is 14 residues. Germline V gene data show CDR1 as SGHTA and CDR2 as FQGNSA.

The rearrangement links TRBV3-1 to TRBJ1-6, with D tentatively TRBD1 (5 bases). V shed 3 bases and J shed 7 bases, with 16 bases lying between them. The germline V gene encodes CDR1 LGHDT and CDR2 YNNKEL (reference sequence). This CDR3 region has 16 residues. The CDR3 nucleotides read TGTGCCAGCAGCCAGGGGACGTCCTCGATGAATTCACCCCTCCACTTT. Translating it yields CASSQGTSSMNSPLHF.

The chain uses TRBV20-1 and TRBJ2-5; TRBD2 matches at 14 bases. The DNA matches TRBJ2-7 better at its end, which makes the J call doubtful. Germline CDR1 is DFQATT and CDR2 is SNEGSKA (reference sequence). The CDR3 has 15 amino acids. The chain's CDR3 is CSAPTSGLAGGEQYF. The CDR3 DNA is TGCAGTGCTCCAACCAGCGGACTAGCGGGAGGCGAGCAGTACTTC.

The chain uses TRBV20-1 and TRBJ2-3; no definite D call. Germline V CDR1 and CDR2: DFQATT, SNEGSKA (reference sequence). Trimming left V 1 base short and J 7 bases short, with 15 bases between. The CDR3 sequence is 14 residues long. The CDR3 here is CSARGIVLPYTQYF. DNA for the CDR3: TGCAGTGCTAGAGGAATAGTCCTCCCTTATACGCAGTATTTT.

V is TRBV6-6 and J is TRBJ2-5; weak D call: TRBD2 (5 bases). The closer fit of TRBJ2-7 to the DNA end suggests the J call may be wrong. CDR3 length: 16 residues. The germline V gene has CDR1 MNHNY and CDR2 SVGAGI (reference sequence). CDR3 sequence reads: CASSYGPAGNTYEQYF. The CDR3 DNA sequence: TGTGCCAGCAGTTACGGGCCCGCCGGGAACACCTACGAGCAGTACTTC.

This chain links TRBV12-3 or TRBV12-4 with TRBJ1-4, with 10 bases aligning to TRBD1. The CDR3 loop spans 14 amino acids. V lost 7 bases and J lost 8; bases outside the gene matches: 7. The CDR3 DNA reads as TGTGCCAGCAACCTAGGGACAGGGGCGGAAAAACTGTTTTTT. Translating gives CASNLGTGAEKLFF.

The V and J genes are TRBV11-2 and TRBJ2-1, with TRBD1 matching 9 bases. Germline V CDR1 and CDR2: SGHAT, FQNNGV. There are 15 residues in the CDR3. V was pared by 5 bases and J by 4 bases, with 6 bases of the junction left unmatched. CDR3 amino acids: CASSTQGAQYNEQFF. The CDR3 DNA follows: TGTGCCAGCAGCACACAGGGGGCTCAATACAATGAGCAGTTCTTC.

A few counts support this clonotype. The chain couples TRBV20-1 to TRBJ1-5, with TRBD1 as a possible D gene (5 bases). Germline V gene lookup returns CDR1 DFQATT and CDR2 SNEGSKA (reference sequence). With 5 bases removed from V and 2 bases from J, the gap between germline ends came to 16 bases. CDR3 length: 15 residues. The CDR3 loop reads CSAPAGATGNQPQHF. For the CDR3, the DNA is TGCAGTGCTCCCGCCGGGGCGACTGGCAATCAGCCCCAGCATTTT.

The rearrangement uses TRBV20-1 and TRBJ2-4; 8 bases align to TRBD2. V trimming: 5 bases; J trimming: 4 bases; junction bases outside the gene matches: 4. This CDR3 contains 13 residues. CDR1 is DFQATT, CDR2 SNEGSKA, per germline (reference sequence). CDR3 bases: TGCAGTGCTCAAACTAGCGGAAAAAACATTCAGTACTTC. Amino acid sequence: CSAQTSGKNIQYF.

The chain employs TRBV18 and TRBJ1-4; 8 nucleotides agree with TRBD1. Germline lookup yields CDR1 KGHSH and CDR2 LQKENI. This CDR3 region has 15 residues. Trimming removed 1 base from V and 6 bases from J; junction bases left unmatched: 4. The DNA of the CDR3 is TGTGCCAGCTCACCACAATTGACAGGGGATGAAAAACTGTTTTTT. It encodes CASSPQLTGDEKLFF.

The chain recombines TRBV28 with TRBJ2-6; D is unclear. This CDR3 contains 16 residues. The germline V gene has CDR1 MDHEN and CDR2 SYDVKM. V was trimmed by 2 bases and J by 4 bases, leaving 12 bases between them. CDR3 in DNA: TGTGCCAGCAGTTTAGCTCTGAGGATCGGGGCCAACGTCCTGACTTTC. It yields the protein CASSLALRIGANVLTF.

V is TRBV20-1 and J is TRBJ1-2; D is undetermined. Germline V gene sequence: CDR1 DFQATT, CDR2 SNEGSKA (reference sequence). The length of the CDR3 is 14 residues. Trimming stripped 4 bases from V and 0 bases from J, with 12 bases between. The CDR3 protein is CSAIIADTNYGYTF. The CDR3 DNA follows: TGCAGTGCTATTATCGCAGACACTAACTATGGCTACACCTTC.

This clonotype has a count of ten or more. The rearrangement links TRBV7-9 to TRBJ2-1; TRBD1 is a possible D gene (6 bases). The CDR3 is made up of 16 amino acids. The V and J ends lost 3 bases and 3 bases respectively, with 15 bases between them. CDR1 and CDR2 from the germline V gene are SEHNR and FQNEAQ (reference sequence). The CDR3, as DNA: TGTGCCAGCAGCTTGGCCCCGGGACACCTCTACAATGAGCAGTTCTTC. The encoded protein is CASSLAPGHLYNEQFF.

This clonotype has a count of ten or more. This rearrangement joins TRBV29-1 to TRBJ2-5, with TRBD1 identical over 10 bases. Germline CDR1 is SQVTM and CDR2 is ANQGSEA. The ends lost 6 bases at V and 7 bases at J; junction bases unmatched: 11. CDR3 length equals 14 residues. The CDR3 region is CSVRQGASRGTQYF. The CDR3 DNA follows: TGCAGCGTCCGACAGGGGGCCTCCAGGGGGACCCAGTACTTC.

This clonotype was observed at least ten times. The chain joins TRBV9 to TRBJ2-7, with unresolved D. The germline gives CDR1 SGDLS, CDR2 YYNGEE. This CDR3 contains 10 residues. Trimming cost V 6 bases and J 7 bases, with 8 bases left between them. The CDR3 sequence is CASTHGEQYF. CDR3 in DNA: TGTGCCAGCACCCACGGGGAGCAGTACTTC.

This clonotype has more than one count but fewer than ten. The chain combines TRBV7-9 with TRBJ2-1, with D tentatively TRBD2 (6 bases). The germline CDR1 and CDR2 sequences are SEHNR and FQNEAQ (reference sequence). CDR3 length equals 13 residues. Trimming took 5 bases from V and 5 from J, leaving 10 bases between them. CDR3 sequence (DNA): TGTGCCAGCAGCACGGGACTTAACAATGAGCAGTTCTTC. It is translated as CASSTGLNNEQFF.